This TCR beta chain came from a study of blood T cell repertoires in COVID-19. Germline V CDR1 and CDR2: SGHRS, YFSETQ. V gave up 3 bases and J gave up 3 bases; unmatched junction bases: 7. This CDR3 contains 15 residues. Sequenced by immunoSEQ multiplex PCR; TCRdb stores in-frame clones only, minus some. The table lists roughly 200,000 clones, roughly 84% of them singletons. The chain employs TRBV5-1 and TRBJ1-2; 8 bases are shared with TRBD1. This TCR derives from a woman in her thirties who had been exposed to COVID-19. Sequences were obtained from PBMCs or T cells enriched from blood (not recorded which). In DNA form, the CDR3 reads TGCGCCAGCAGCTACCTGACAGGGGTTGACTATGGCTACACCTTC. It specifies CASSYLTGVDYGYTF.